The 3 T cell receptor beta chains below were found in one sample sequenced in a study of T cells after yellow fever vaccination. TCRdb independently ran MiXCR on the 5' RACE reads; one entry per CDR3 protein. The table has some 500,000 distinct CDR3 sequences, roughly 13% seen once. Specimen: PBMCs, collected on the day of the yellow fever booster vaccination. The source of these receptors is a man aged 30 to 39 who received the YFV17D yellow fever vaccine.

The chain recombines TRBV24-1 with TRBJ2-3, with 13 bases that match TRBD2. CDR3 length equals 16 residues. The ends lost 3 bases at V and 1 base at J; junction bases unmatched: 0. The germline gives CDR1 KGHDR, CDR2 SFDVKD. The CDR3 DNA reads as TGTGCCACCAGTGATGGGACTAGCGGGGGCACAGATACGCAGTATTTT. As protein: CATSDGTSGGTDTQYF.

This clonotype was observed at least ten times. J is TRBJ1-1 and V is TRBV7-9; D unclear. V lost 5 bases and J 1 base, leaving 14 bases between the germline ends. Per germline, CDR1 SEHNR and CDR2 FQNEAQ (reference sequence). The CDR3 has 15 amino acids. CDR3 sequence: CASSASRHGNTEAFF. The CDR3 DNA reads as TGTGCCAGCAGCGCCTCCAGGCACGGGAACACTGAAGCTTTCTTT.

This clonotype was seen a handful of times. The chain links TRBV28 to TRBJ1-5; no firm D call. The CDR3 totals 15 residues. V lost 0 bases and J lost 4, with 10 bases in between. The germline V gene has CDR1 MDHEN and CDR2 SYDVKM. CDR3 region: CASSLWAAKNQPQHF. CDR3 DNA: TGTGCCAGCAGTTTATGGGCAGCTAAAAATCAGCCCCAGCATTTT.